The clone carrying this T cell receptor beta chain was found a few times. Measured with immunoSEQ multiplex PCR; TCRdb has only the in-frame clones, and not every one. The sample records roughly 140,000 clones, around 84% being singletons. The sample originates from a study of blood T cell repertoires in COVID-19. Study-level information: From T cells, B-cell-depleted T cells, or PBMCs came the material, which was cDNA or gDNA.

The CDR3 sequence is 15 residues long. Unmatched junction bases numbered 8, after V lost 6 bases and J lost 0 bases. Germline V gene sequence: CDR1 ENHRY, CDR2 SYGVKD. This chain connects TRBV10-3 to TRBJ2-7, with 7 bases that match TRBD1. The TCR comes from a woman aged 55-69 years with COVID-19, enrolled during active disease. Sequenced input: peripheral blood. CDR3 nucleotide sequence: TGTGCCATCAGGAAAACAGGGGCGAGCTCCTACGAGCAGTACTTC. Translating it yields CAIRKTGASSYEQYF.